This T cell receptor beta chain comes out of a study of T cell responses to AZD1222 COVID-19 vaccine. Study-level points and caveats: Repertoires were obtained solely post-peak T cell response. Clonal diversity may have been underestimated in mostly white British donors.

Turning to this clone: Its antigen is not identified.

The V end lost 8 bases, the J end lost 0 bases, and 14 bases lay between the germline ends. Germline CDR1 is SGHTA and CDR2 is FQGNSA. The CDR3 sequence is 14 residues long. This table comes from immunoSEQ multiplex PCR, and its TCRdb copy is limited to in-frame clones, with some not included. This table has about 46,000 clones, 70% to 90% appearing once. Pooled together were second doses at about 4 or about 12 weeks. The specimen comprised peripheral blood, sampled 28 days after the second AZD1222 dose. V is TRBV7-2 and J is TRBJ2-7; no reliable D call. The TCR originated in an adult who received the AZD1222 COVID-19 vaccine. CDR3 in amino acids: CASRPRLSSYEQYF. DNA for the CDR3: TGTGCCAGCCGTCCTAGGCTTAGCTCCTACGAGCAGTACTTC.